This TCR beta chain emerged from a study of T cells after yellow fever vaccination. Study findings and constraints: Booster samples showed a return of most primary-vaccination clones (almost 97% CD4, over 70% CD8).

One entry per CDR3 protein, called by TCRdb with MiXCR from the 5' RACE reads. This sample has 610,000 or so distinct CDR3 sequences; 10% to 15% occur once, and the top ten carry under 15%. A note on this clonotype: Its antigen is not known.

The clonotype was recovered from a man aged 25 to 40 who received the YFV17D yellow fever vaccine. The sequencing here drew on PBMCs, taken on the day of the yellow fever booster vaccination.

The CDR3 region is CASSKKFPYQETQYF. DNA for the CDR3: TGTGCCAGTAGTAAAAAATTTCCGTACCAAGAGACCCAGTACTTC. The genes are TRBV19 and TRBJ2-5; D unclear. Trimming took 4 bases from V and 0 from J, leaving 12 bases between them. Germline CDR1 and CDR2: LNHDA and SQIVND (reference sequence). The CDR3 contains 15 residues.